Listed here are 10 T cell receptor beta chains from one sample, sequenced in a study of T cell repertoires in aging, cancer and after chemotherapy. The template was genomic DNA from peripheral blood, not RNA. TRB rearrangements spanning V, D and J were amplified using mixed TRB-A/B primers. TCRdb processed the multiplex PCR reads anew with MiXCR; each CDR3 protein has one entry. The table includes approximately 13,000 distinct CDR3 sequences, about 25% detected once. The sequenced material came from blood. These receptors were collected from a human donor in good health.

Regarding this clonotype: A much larger clone differs from this one at a single base, so this may be a read error. The rearrangement uses TRBV20-1 and TRBJ1-6, with TRBD1 matching over 8 bases. The CDR3 totals 15 residues. The germline V gene has CDR1 DFQATT and CDR2 SNEGSKA (reference sequence). The J segment lost 9 bases and the V segment lost 4 bases, leaving 11 bases of the junction unmatched. CDR3 in amino acids: CSAIPGGQESSPLHF. The CDR3 DNA is TGCAGTGCTATACCCGGGGGACAGGAAAGTTCACCCCTCCACTTT.

This clonotype was seen a handful of times. V and J are TRBV9 and TRBJ2-7, with D perhaps being TRBD1 or TRBD2 (5 bases each). The ends were cut back, 4 bases at V and 0 bases at J, with 14 bases in the middle. The germline V gene has CDR1 SGDLS and CDR2 YYNGEE. CDR3 length: 15 amino acids. The CDR3 DNA sequence: TGTGCCAGCAGCCCCCGGGACGCCTACTCCTACGAGCAGTACTTC. Residues: CASSPRDAYSYEQYF.

This clonotype turned up a few times. The rearrangement links TRBV6-6 to TRBJ2-1; D is perhaps TRBD1 or TRBD2 (5 bases each). Germline V gene data show CDR1 as MNHNY and CDR2 as SVGAGI (reference sequence). The CDR3 extends over 12 amino acids. Trimming took 8 bases from V and 3 from J, leaving 8 bases between them. CDR3 residues: CASGGDYNEQFF. The DNA of the CDR3 is TGTGCCAGCGGGGGAGACTACAATGAGCAGTTCTTC.

DNA for the CDR3: TGCGCCAGCAGCCTTGGACAGGGCTTATATGGCTACACCTTC. Translation: CASSLGQGLYGYTF. This chain links TRBV4-1 with TRBJ1-2; 8 nucleotides line up with TRBD1. Unmatched junction bases numbered 6, after V lost 4 bases and J lost 5 bases. Germline CDR1 MGHRA, CDR2 YSYEKL. CDR3 length equals 14 residues.

Comment on this clonotype: A much larger clone differs from this one at a single base, so this may be a read error. The chain has TRBV27 and TRBJ1-2, with D possibly matching TRBD1 (5 bases). The CDR3 length is 15 residues. Trimming left V 0 bases short and J 3 bases short, with 11 bases between. Germline lookup yields CDR1 MNHEY and CDR2 SMNVEV (reference sequence). This CDR3 reads CASSLSGPSDYGYTF. CDR3 sequence (DNA): TGTGCCAGCAGTTTATCGGGACCCTCTGACTATGGCTACACCTTC.

The chain links TRBV28 to TRBJ2-1; 11 bases agree with TRBD1. CDR3 length: 17 amino acids. Germline V gene sequence: CDR1 MDHEN, CDR2 SYDVKM. V was pared by 4 bases and J by 6 bases, with 11 bases of the junction left unmatched. CDR3 amino acids: CASSSWSGGTGGNEQFF. CDR3 nucleotide sequence: TGTGCCAGCAGTTCCTGGTCAGGAGGGACAGGGGGCAATGAGCAGTTCTTC.

The chain couples TRBV18 to TRBJ2-5; perhaps TRBD2 as D (5 bases). CDR3 size: 15 residues. Germline V gives CDR1 KGHSH, CDR2 LQKENI. V was cut by 6 bases and J by 5 bases, with 19 bases left in between. The CDR3 DNA reads as TGTGCCAGCTCCGGCGAGAGGGCGGTACCGGAGACCCAGTACTTC. This sequence encodes CASSGERAVPETQYF.

The CDR3 bases are TGTGCCAGCAGCAGTCTGTTCAAAGCTTTCTTT. Translated, it gives CASSSLFKAFF. The gene calls are TRBV13 and TRBJ1-1; D gene uncertain. CDR1 and CDR2 from the germline V gene are PRHDT and FYEKMQ (reference sequence). There are 11 residues in the CDR3. The germline V and J ends were trimmed by 5 bases and 9 bases, with 10 bases remaining between them.

This chain joins TRBV4-3 and TRBJ1-4; TRBD1 might be the D (6 bases). The CDR3 totals 15 residues. Germline CDR1 LGHNA, CDR2 YSLEER. Trimming stripped 4 bases from V and 7 bases from J, with 16 bases between. For the CDR3, the DNA is TGCGCCAGCAGCCCCTCCGGGGGGCTGGGTGAAAAACTGTTTTTT. Residues: CASSPSGGLGEKLFF.

The V gene is TRBV18, the J gene TRBJ1-2, with TRBD1 identical over 7 bases. The trim removed 3 bases at V and 8 bases at J, leaving 6 bases unmatched. This CDR3 is built from 13 residues. Germline V CDR1 and CDR2: KGHSH, LQKENI. CDR3 sequence: CASSPPGGVGYTF. Written as DNA, the CDR3 is TGTGCCAGCTCACCCCCAGGGGGGGTCGGCTACACCTTC. Supplemented by reference TRBV18 and TRBJ1-2, the full variable domain reads NAGVMQNPRHLVRRRGQEARLRCSPMKGHSHVYWYRQLPEEGLKFMVYLQKENIIDESGMPKERFSAEFPKEGPSILRIQQVVRGDSAAYFCASSPPGGVGYTFGSGTRLTVV.